Presented here are 10 T cell receptor beta chains from one specimen sequenced in a study of blood T cell repertoires in COVID-19. Sequenced by immunoSEQ multiplex PCR; TCRdb stores in-frame clones only, minus some. In the table there are 70,000 or so clones, around 80% of which are singletons. Sequencing was performed on peripheral blood. These receptors were collected from a man older than 75 with active or convalescent COVID-19.

The chain uses TRBV2 and TRBJ1-2; D is uncertain. This CDR3 region has 13 residues. Germline assignment: CDR1 SNHLY and CDR2 FYNNEI. V was shortened by 2 bases and J by 5 bases, with 9 bases between the two germline ends. The CDR3 DNA is TGTGCCAGCAGTGAACAAGAGGGTTATGGCTACACCTTC. The encoded protein is CASSEQEGYGYTF.

This clone was seen a few times. V gene TRBV15 combines with J gene TRBJ2-2; TRBD1 might be the D (5 bases). With 0 bases removed from V and 6 bases from J, the gap between germline ends came to 11 bases. The V gene's germline CDR1 is LNHNV and CDR2 YYDKDF (reference sequence). This CDR3 spans 15 amino acids. The CDR3 region has the DNA TGTGCCACCAGCAGAGATTCCAGGGTTGCCGGGGAGCTGTTTTTT. This translates into CATSRDSRVAGELFF.

The chain joins TRBV30 to TRBJ2-1, with D perhaps matching TRBD1 (6 bases). The CDR3 length is 14 residues. V gave up 2 bases and J gave up 9 bases, with 17 bases separating them. Germline CDR1 is GTSNPN and CDR2 is SVGIG (reference sequence). The CDR3 protein is CAWSPGQWGGEQFF. The DNA for the CDR3 is TGTGCCTGGAGTCCAGGACAGTGGGGTGGTGAGCAGTTCTTC.

The chain uses TRBV5-4 and TRBJ2-3; 9 bases line up with TRBD2. V lost 5 bases and J lost 3; bases outside the gene matches: 13. The CDR3 runs to 17 residues. Germline lookup yields CDR1 SGHNT and CDR2 YYREEE (reference sequence). This chain's CDR3 is CASSKPEGGGATDTQYF. In DNA, the CDR3 is TGTGCCAGCAGTAAACCGGAAGGCGGGGGGGCTACAGATACGCAGTATTTT.

The chain joins TRBV28 to TRBJ2-2; 7 bases agree with TRBD2. Germline CDR1 and CDR2: MDHEN and SYDVKM. Losses at the gene ends were 5 bases for V and 4 bases for J; bases not matched to a gene: 13. The CDR3 length is 17 residues. In DNA, the CDR3 is TGTGCCAGCAGTGTTAGGGGCGGGAGTCTTAGCACCGGGGAGCTGTTTTTT. Translated, it gives CASSVRGGSLSTGELFF. The full variable domain, completed using reference TRBV28 and TRBJ2-2, is DVKVTQSSRYLVKRTGEKVFLECVQDMDHENMFWYRQDPGLGLRLIYFSYDVKMKEKGDIPEGYSVSREKKERFSLILESASTNQTSMYLCASSVRGGSLSTGELFFGEGSRLTVL.

V usage is TRBV18 and J usage is TRBJ1-6, with 9 bases matching TRBD1. V shed 2 bases, J shed 9 bases, and the junction held 5 bases outside the gene matches. The CDR3 covers 15 residues. Germline V gene sequence: CDR1 KGHSH, CDR2 LQKENI. CDR3 nucleotides: TGTGCCAGCTCACCATTAGACAGGGGGACTTCACCCCTCCACTTT. It yields the protein CASSPLDRGTSPLHF.

The chain joins TRBV27 to TRBJ2-7, with D possibly being TRBD1 (6 bases). The germline CDR1 and CDR2 sequences are MNHEY and SMNVEV (reference sequence). The CDR3 has 14 residues. The germline V and J ends were trimmed by 3 bases and 2 bases, with 11 bases remaining between them. This CDR3 reads CASSFTGTPYEQYF. In DNA, the CDR3 is TGTGCCAGCAGTTTTACTGGGACACCCTACGAGCAGTACTTC.

The chain is built from TRBV12-5 and TRBJ2-5, with TRBD1 identical over 7 bases. Trimming at V came to 2 bases and at J to 7 bases, leaving 10 bases not matched to a gene. The CDR3 consists of 15 residues. Per the germline V gene, CDR1 is LGHNT and CDR2 is FRNRAP. For the CDR3, the DNA is TGTGCTAGTGGTTTGAGTAGGACAGGACGGGGGACCCAGTACTTC. Amino acids: CASGLSRTGRGTQYF.

The chain carries TRBV28 and TRBJ1-5; D may be TRBD1 (6 bases). This CDR3 contains 16 residues. V was pared by 4 bases and J by 4 bases, with 17 bases between. Germline V gene data show CDR1 as MDHEN and CDR2 as SYDVKM. The DNA for the CDR3 is TGTGCCAGCAGTTCCCCCCGCGGGGGGACAAATCAGCCCCAGCATTTT. As protein: CASSSPRGGTNQPQHF.

This clone was counted a few times. This sequence joins TRBV19 and TRBJ1-5; 7 bases agree with TRBD1. The germline gives CDR1 LNHDA, CDR2 SQIVND (reference sequence). Losses at the gene ends were 4 bases for V and 6 bases for J; bases not matched to a gene: 9. The CDR3 spans 15 residues. CDR3 in amino acids: CASSNLDRTPQPQHF. The CDR3 nucleotides are TGTGCCAGTAGTAACCTGGACAGGACCCCTCAGCCCCAGCATTTT.